The rows below give T cell receptor beta chains drawn from one sample of a study of control samples from healthy donors and cancer patients. Sequencing was performed with immunoSEQ multiplex PCR; in TCRdb, only in-frame clones are kept and a portion is missing. Among about 120,000 clones listed, approximately 90% were seen once. The sample was blood. The receptor set was obtained from a woman between 18 and 30 years old in good health. The CDR3 runs from the conserved cysteine through the conserved F or W. Each record gives: J gene, D gene, clone size, V gene, CDR3 protein, CDR3 DNA. The D gene is left open where the match is weak. Size is stated for part of the rows, as once, few or many counts, or as a class when the clone is expanded.

>TRBJ2-1|.|once|TRBV7-3
CASSPSFGEQFF
TGTGCCAGCAGCCCCTCCTTCGGTGAGCAGTTCTTC
>TRBJ2-5|.|.|TRBV7-6
CASSYKAGPQETQYF
TGTGCCAGCAGCTATAAAGCGGGCCCCCAAGAGACCCAGTACTTC
>TRBJ2-3|TRBD1|.|TRBV27
CASTRTGSTDTQYF
TGTGCCAGCACACGGACAGGATCCACAGATACGCAGTATTTT
>TRBJ1-2|TRBD1|.|TRBV29-1
CSVTRDRQVDGYTF
TGCAGCGTCACTCGGGACAGGCAGGTAGATGGCTACACCTTC
>TRBJ2-1|TRBD2|.|TRBV28
CASRNSGTSPPNEQFF
TGTGCCAGCAGAAACTCCGGGACTAGTCCCCCCAATGAGCAGTTCTTC
>TRBJ1-2|TRBD1|.|TRBV28
CATRGGGSNYGYTF
TGTGCCACCAGAGGGGGCGGATCTAACTATGGCTACACCTTC
>TRBJ2-7|.|many|TRBV2
CASSDDSYEQYF
TGTGCCAGCAGTGATGATTCCTACGAGCAGTACTTC
>TRBJ2-3|.|once|TRBV28
CASTIAVTSTDTQYF
TGTGCCAGCACTATCGCCGTCACTAGCACAGATACGCAGTATTTT
>TRBJ1-6|.|.|TRBV7-3
CASSLKGNNSPLHF
TGTGCCAGCAGCTTAAAGGGTAATAATTCACCCCTCCACTTT
>TRBJ2-7|TRBD1|.|TRBV28
CASRNGQGAYEQYF
TGTGCCAGCAGGAATGGACAGGGGGCCTACGAGCAGTACTTC
>TRBJ2-7|.|once|TRBV2
CASSEGGYEQYF
TGTGCCAGCAGTGAAGGGGGGTACGAGCAGTACTTC
>TRBJ2-3|.|.|TRBV11-2
CASSSGLPDTDTQYF
TGTGCCAGCAGCTCGGGACTTCCAGACACAGATACGCAGTATTTT
>TRBJ1-2|TRBD1|.|TRBV7-2
CASSLRDRGPNYGYTF
TGTGCCAGCAGCTTACGGGACAGGGGACCTAACTATGGCTACACCTTC
>TRBJ2-7|.|few|TRBV30
CADNRVCVYEQYF
TGTGCTGATAACAGGGTCTGTGTTTACGAGCAGTACTTC
>TRBJ2-2|.|.|TRBV29-1
CSVENTGELFF
TGCAGCGTTGAAAACACCGGGGAGCTGTTTTTT
>TRBJ2-2|.|.|TRBV6-2/TRBV6-3
CASSYGGGFTGELFF
TGTGCCAGCAGTTACGGGGGAGGCTTCACCGGGGAGCTGTTTTTT
>TRBJ2-3|TRBD2|.|TRBV5-1
CASSTGSSGGADTQYF
TGCGCCAGCAGCACAGGATCTAGCGGAGGGGCAGATACGCAGTATTTT